Following are 32 T cell receptor beta chains from one sample sequenced in a study of ipilimumab plus nivolumab after autologous stem cell transplantation. Sequencing used immunoSEQ multiplex PCR; TCRdb keeps in-frame clones, though not all of them. The sample records around 20,000 clones, over 70% being singletons. The input for sequencing was PBMCs, taken in a trial of ipilimumab plus nivolumab as post-transplant consolidation. These receptors came from a male donor with diffuse large B-cell lymphoma.

The chain recombines TRBV7-2 with TRBJ2-7, with 9 bases fitting TRBD2. Germline CDR1 SGHTA, CDR2 FQGNSA. J gave up 3 bases and V 5 bases, and 8 bases lay outside the gene matches. The CDR3 length is 15 residues. Here the CDR3 reads CASSPGGGGFYEQYF. CDR3 sequence (DNA): TGTGCCAGCAGCCCCGGCGGGGGGGGTTTCTACGAGCAGTACTTC. Full variable domain (rest looked up from reference TRBV7-2 and TRBJ2-7): GAGVSQSPSNKVTEKGKDVELRCDPISGHTALYWYRQSLGQGLEFLIYFQGNSAPDKSGLPSDRFSAERTGGSVSTLTIQRTQQEDSAVYLCASSPGGGGFYEQYFGPGTRLTVT.

The CDR3 DNA reads as TGCGCCAGCAGCTTTAGGCGCGGGATCTACGAGCAGTACTTC. It codes for CASSFRRGIYEQYF. This chain links TRBV5-1 with TRBJ2-7; a weak D match, TRBD2 (6 bases). The CDR3 is 14 residues long. Trimming left V 2 bases short and J 3 bases short, with 12 bases between. Germline assignment: CDR1 SGHRS and CDR2 YFSETQ.

The chain recombines TRBV5-1 with TRBJ1-2, with TRBD1 matching 8 bases. J lost 14 bases, V lost 0 bases, and 12 bases had no gene match. CDR3 length: 14 amino acids. CDR1 is SGHRS, CDR2 YFSETQ, per germline. The CDR3 region is CASSLAGSQGAPTF. DNA of the CDR3: TGCGCCAGCAGCTTGGCGGGCTCTCAGGGGGCGCCTACCTTC.

This chain links TRBV5-5 with TRBJ1-1; D is uncertain. This CDR3 is 13 amino acids long. Trimming left V 4 bases short and J 1 base short, with 8 bases between. Germline CDR1 is SGHKS and CDR2 is YYEKEE (reference sequence). CDR3 in amino acids: CASSPPGNTEAFF. The CDR3 bases are TGTGCCAGCAGCCCACCCGGGAACACTGAAGCTTTCTTT.

The chain links TRBV2 to TRBJ2-7, with 10 bases lining up with TRBD2. The ends lost 11 bases at V and 5 bases at J; junction bases unmatched: 12. This CDR3 comprises 14 residues. CDR1 is SNHLY, CDR2 FYNNEI, per germline. DNA for the CDR3: TGTGCCGCCCGGAGCGGGGGGGCCCTGAACGAGCAGTACTTC. Translating gives CAARSGGALNEQYF.

The rearrangement links TRBV5-5 to TRBJ2-7; D ambiguous. Germline V lookup: CDR1 SGHKS, CDR2 YYEKEE (reference sequence). The V end lost 4 bases, the J end lost 0 bases, and 14 bases lay between the germline ends. The CDR3 runs to 15 residues. CDR3 in DNA: TGTGCCAGCAGCATAAGTACCCAACCCTCCTACGAGCAGTACTTC. Translating it yields CASSISTQPSYEQYF.

This clone appeared once. The chain carries TRBV7-8 and TRBJ2-2; D might be TRBD1 (6 bases). The germline V gene encodes CDR1 SGHVS and CDR2 FQNEAQ. Deletions cut 4 bases from V and 9 bases from J, with 9 bases between. The CDR3 is 12 residues long. In DNA form, the CDR3 reads TGTGCCAGCAGCTCAGACAGGAGGGAGCTGTTTTTT. Its translation: CASSSDRRELFF.

This rearrangement joins TRBV6-6 to TRBJ2-3; no clear D. Germline CDR1 reads MNHNY; CDR2 reads SVGAGI (reference sequence). This CDR3 region has 15 residues. Deletions cut 0 bases from V and 0 bases from J, with 7 bases between. CDR3 sequence: CASSYSVDSTDTQYF. CDR3 DNA sequence: TGTGCCAGCAGTTACTCGGTAGATAGCACAGATACGCAGTATTTT.

The chain links TRBV9 to TRBJ1-6, with TRBD1 matching over 9 bases. The CDR3 runs 14 residues. Germline values: CDR1 SGDLS, CDR2 YYNGEE. Unmatched junction bases numbered 4, after V lost 2 bases and J lost 10 bases. The CDR3 nucleotides read TGTGCCAGCAGCGTGACAGGGGGGGAGTCACCCCTCCACTTT. Its protein product is CASSVTGGESPLHF.

The chain recombines TRBV5-1 with TRBJ2-1; the match to TRBD1 covers 8 bases. The CDR3 sequence is 14 residues long. V trimming: 7 bases; J trimming: 8 bases; junction bases outside the gene matches: 11. CDR1 and CDR2 from the germline V gene are SGHRS and YFSETQ. The CDR3 coding sequence is TGCGCCAGCGCCAGGGGGCGGTCGGGCGATGAGCAGTTCTTC. This encodes CASARGRSGDEQFF.

The sample holds a few counts of this clone. The V gene is TRBV7-3, the J gene TRBJ2-7; the D gene is possibly TRBD2 (5 bases). Germline loops: CDR1 SGHTA, CDR2 FQGTGA. The CDR3 covers 12 residues. V shed 5 bases and J shed 2 bases, with 7 bases lying between them. The CDR3 loop reads CASSRETYEQYF. The CDR3 nucleotides read TGTGCCAGCAGCCGGGAAACCTACGAGCAGTACTTC.

The rearrangement uses TRBV4-3 and TRBJ2-1, with 11 bases aligning to TRBD2. The CDR3 loop spans 18 amino acids. CDR1 is LGHNA and CDR2 is YSLEER in the germline V gene. The V gene end was trimmed by 0 bases and the J gene end by 3 bases; junction bases not matched to a gene: 7. The CDR3 reads CASSQDGSSGGIYNEQFF. In DNA, the CDR3 is TGCGCCAGCAGCCAAGATGGTTCTAGCGGGGGGATCTACAATGAGCAGTTCTTC.

The CDR3: CASSEAYVQTLGFYGYTF. The CDR3 coding sequence is TGTGCCAGCAGTGAAGCGTATGTACAGACCCTAGGGTTCTATGGCTACACCTTC. This chain links TRBV2 with TRBJ1-2; D not resolved. The germline V and J ends were trimmed by 0 bases and 4 bases, with 21 bases remaining between them. CDR1 SNHLY and CDR2 FYNNEI come from the germline V gene. This CDR3 has 18 amino acids. The whole variable domain, filled in from reference TRBV2 and TRBJ1-2, reads EPEVTQTPSHQVTQMGQEVILRCVPISNHLYFYWYRQILGQKVEFLVSFYNNEISEKSEIFDDQFSVERPDGSNFTLKIRSTKLEDSAMYFCASSEAYVQTLGFYGYTFGSGTRLTVV.

This clone ranks as medium-sized (0.01 to 0.1%). The chain couples TRBV9 to TRBJ1-3; 7 bases match TRBD1. Germline V CDR1 and CDR2: SGDLS, YYNGEE. The junction had 10 bases not matched to a gene; V was cut back by 3 bases and J by 4 bases. CDR3 length equals 16 residues. The CDR3 DNA is TGTGCCAGCAGCGGACACCGACAGGGTTACGGAAACACCATATATTTT. Its translation is CASSGHRQGYGNTIYF.

The chain's CDR3 is CASSRGGPGNEQFF. As DNA, the CDR3 is TGCGCCAGCAGCCGCGGGGGGCCGGGGAATGAGCAGTTCTTC. V usage is TRBV5-1 and J usage is TRBJ2-1; 8 positions agree with TRBD2. The CDR3 has 14 amino acids. After removal of 4 bases from V and 7 bases from J, the junction contained 7 bases not matched to a gene. CDR1 and CDR2 (germline): SGHRS, YFSETQ. Filled out from reference TRBV5-1 and TRBJ2-1, the complete variable domain reads KAGVTQTPRYLIKTRGQQVTLSCSPISGHRSVSWYQQTPGQGLQFLFEYFSETQRNKGNFPGRFSGRQFSNSRSEMNVSTLELGDSALYLCASSRGGPGNEQFFGPGTRLTVL.

The V call is TRBV12-5, the J call TRBJ1-1; no firm D call. There are 14 residues in the CDR3. V was cut by 1 base and J by 2 bases, with 8 bases left in between. The germline CDR1 and CDR2 sequences are LGHNT and FRNRAP. In DNA form, the CDR3 reads TGTGCTAGTGGTTTGGGGCAGGCTAACACTGAAGCTTTCTTT. Translated, it gives CASGLGQANTEAFF.

This chain uses TRBV27 with TRBJ2-1; a weak D match, TRBD1 (5 bases). The germline V gene encodes CDR1 MNHEY and CDR2 SMNVEV (reference sequence). Trimming shortened V by 6 bases and J by 0 bases, and 12 bases separated the two germline ends. CDR3 length: 15 amino acids. The CDR3 DNA reads TGTGCCAGCAGCCCCCGCAGGGACTCCTACAATGAGCAGTTCTTC. Encoded protein: CASSPRRDSYNEQFF.

The chain employs TRBV10-1 and TRBJ1-1; D is uncertain. The CDR3 covers 12 residues. Germline V gives CDR1 WNHNN, CDR2 SYGVQD (reference sequence). V was shortened by 0 bases and J by 6 bases, with 5 bases between the two germline ends. The CDR3 is CASSESGPEAFF. The CDR3 region has the DNA TGCGCCAGCAGTGAGTCCGGGCCTGAAGCTTTCTTT.

This clone is categorized as medium-sized (0.01 to 0.1%). The gene calls are TRBV7-9 and TRBJ1-6; the D is unclear. The CDR3 has 13 amino acids. Germline V gives CDR1 SEHNR, CDR2 FQNEAQ (reference sequence). The V end was cut by 5 bases, the J end by 10 bases, with 12 bases between. The CDR3 here is CASSPEMRSPLHF. In DNA, the CDR3 is TGTGCCAGCAGCCCCGAGATGAGGTCACCCCTCCACTTT.

This clone was counted a single time. The chain is built from TRBV2 and TRBJ1-5; perhaps TRBD1 as D (5 bases). The length of the CDR3 is 13 residues. V dropped 8 bases and J dropped 7 bases, with 15 bases sitting between them. From germline, CDR1 is SNHLY and CDR2 FYNNEI. The CDR3 loop is CASSSGGRQPQHF. In DNA, the CDR3 is TGTGCCAGCTCTTCGGGGGGACGACAGCCCCAGCATTTT. The entire variable domain, with the rest obtained from reference TRBV2 and TRBJ1-5, is as follows: EPEVTQTPSHQVTQMGQEVILRCVPISNHLYFYWYRQILGQKVEFLVSFYNNEISEKSEIFDDQFSVERPDGSNFTLKIRSTKLEDSAMYFCASSSGGRQPQHFGDGTRLSIL.

The chain has TRBV28 and TRBJ2-3, with 11 nucleotides matching TRBD2. V lost 1 base, J lost 3 bases, and 3 bases stayed unmatched. The CDR3 covers 16 residues. Looked up from germline, CDR1 is MDHEN and CDR2 is SYDVKM. This CDR3 is CASSLSGLAETDTQYF. CDR3 sequence (DNA): TGTGCCAGCAGTTTATCGGGACTAGCGGAGACAGATACGCAGTATTTT.

This clone was detected only once. V usage is TRBV27 and J usage is TRBJ2-1, with TRBD1 identical over 8 bases. CDR3 length: 12 amino acids. V dropped 2 bases and J dropped 13; count of bases not matched to a gene: 4. The germline V gene encodes CDR1 MNHEY and CDR2 SMNVEV (reference sequence). The CDR3 DNA reads as TGTGCCAGCAGTTTAATCGGGACAGGTCAGTTCTTC. It translates to CASSLIGTGQFF.

The gene calls are TRBV30 and TRBJ2-3, with D possibly being TRBD1 (5 bases). CDR1 and CDR2 from the germline V gene are GTSNPN and SVGIG (reference sequence). CDR3 size: 13 residues. The V and J ends lost 5 bases and 4 bases respectively, with 13 bases between them. This CDR3 is CAWGMGRPDTQYF. The DNA of the CDR3 is TGTGCCTGGGGGATGGGGCGCCCAGATACGCAGTATTTT. The complete variable domain, with remaining parts taken from reference TRBV30 and TRBJ2-3, reads SQTIHQWPATLVQPVGSPLSLECTVEGTSNPNLYWYRQAAGRGLQLLFYSVGIGQISSEVPQNLSASRPQDRQFILSSKKLLLSDSGFYLCAWGMGRPDTQYFGPGTRLTVL.

There are a few counts of this clone. The CDR3 coding sequence is TGTGCCAGCAGTTTACGGGGGACTAGCGGACAAACGAACACCGGGGAGCTGTTTTTT. Its protein product is CASSLRGTSGQTNTGELFF. The chain recombines TRBV27 with TRBJ2-2, with 11 nucleotides matching TRBD2. The germline gives CDR1 MNHEY, CDR2 SMNVEV (reference sequence). Trimming removed 2 bases from V and 0 bases from J; junction bases left unmatched: 8. The CDR3 runs 19 residues.

The chain combines TRBV4-1 with TRBJ1-1; 8 nucleotides agree with TRBD1. Unmatched junction bases numbered 8, after V lost 4 bases and J lost 4 bases. The germline V gene encodes CDR1 MGHRA and CDR2 YSYEKL. CDR3 length: 15 residues. Here the CDR3 reads CASSREGQVITEAFF. The CDR3 DNA reads TGCGCCAGCAGCCGAGAGGGACAGGTTATCACTGAAGCTTTCTTT.

The chain joins TRBV9 to TRBJ2-1; 8 bases agree with TRBD2. CDR3 length equals 14 residues. J lost 6 bases, V lost 3 bases, and 5 bases had no gene match. Germline CDR1 reads SGDLS; CDR2 reads YYNGEE. The CDR3 reads CASSAPGTSNEQFF. CDR3 coding DNA: TGTGCCAGCAGCGCCCCCGGGACTAGCAATGAGCAGTTCTTC.

The sample holds one count of this clone. J is TRBJ1-1 and V is TRBV6-5, with unresolved D. This CDR3 spans 12 amino acids. V was pared by 6 bases and J by 3 bases, with 8 bases between. CDR1 and CDR2 (germline): MNHEY, SVGAGI. The CDR3 loop reads CASREGYTEAFF. The CDR3 DNA reads TGTGCCAGCAGAGAAGGATACACTGAAGCTTTCTTT.

The rearrangement links TRBV18 to TRBJ2-1, with unresolved D. Trimming removed 6 bases at V and 7 bases at J, with 22 bases between. The CDR3 is 16 amino acids. Germline CDR1 and CDR2: KGHSH and LQKENI. The CDR3: CASSPADGLWSNEQFF. The CDR3 bases are TGTGCCAGCTCGCCCGCGGACGGTTTATGGTCGAATGAGCAGTTCTTC. Filled out from reference TRBV18 and TRBJ2-1, the complete variable domain reads NAGVMQNPRHLVRRRGQEARLRCSPMKGHSHVYWYRQLPEEGLKFMVYLQKENIIDESGMPKERFSAEFPKEGPSILRIQQVVRGDSAAYFCASSPADGLWSNEQFFGPGTRLTVL.

The rearrangement links TRBV9 to TRBJ2-1; 9 bases fit TRBD2. The CDR3 is made up of 16 amino acids. The V gene end was trimmed by 0 bases and the J gene end by 8 bases; junction bases not matched to a gene: 9. Germline V gene data show CDR1 as SGDLS and CDR2 as YYNGEE. The CDR3 nucleotides read TGTGCCAGCAGCGTAGTACCGGCGGGGGGGCAATATGAGCAGTTCTTC. Translated, it gives CASSVVPAGGQYEQFF.

This chain links TRBV5-6 with TRBJ2-7; the D is unclear. The V gene lost 4 bases and the J gene lost 7 bases, with 15 bases spanning the gap. This CDR3 is built from 13 residues. Germline V gene sequence: CDR1 SGHDT, CDR2 YYEEEE. The chain's CDR3 is CASSRMNPGEQYF. Written as DNA, the CDR3 is TGTGCCAGCAGCCGGATGAACCCCGGAGAGCAGTACTTC.

This chain joins TRBV28 and TRBJ2-7; 7 bases fit TRBD1. The CDR3 is 15 amino acids. Germline CDR1 is MDHEN and CDR2 is SYDVKM. Trimming at V came to 2 bases and at J to 0 bases, leaving 4 bases not matched to a gene. The CDR3 DNA is TGTGCCAGCAGTTTAATAGGGGGCAGCTCCTACGAGCAGTACTTC. Translated: CASSLIGGSSYEQYF.

The chain employs TRBV19 and TRBJ2-7; D remains unclear. Germline CDR1 is LNHDA and CDR2 is SQIVND (reference sequence). The germline V and J ends were trimmed by 4 bases and 3 bases, with 4 bases remaining between them. The CDR3 has 11 amino acids. The CDR3: CASSNRYEQYF. The CDR3 DNA sequence: TGTGCCAGTAGTAACCGCTACGAGCAGTACTTC.